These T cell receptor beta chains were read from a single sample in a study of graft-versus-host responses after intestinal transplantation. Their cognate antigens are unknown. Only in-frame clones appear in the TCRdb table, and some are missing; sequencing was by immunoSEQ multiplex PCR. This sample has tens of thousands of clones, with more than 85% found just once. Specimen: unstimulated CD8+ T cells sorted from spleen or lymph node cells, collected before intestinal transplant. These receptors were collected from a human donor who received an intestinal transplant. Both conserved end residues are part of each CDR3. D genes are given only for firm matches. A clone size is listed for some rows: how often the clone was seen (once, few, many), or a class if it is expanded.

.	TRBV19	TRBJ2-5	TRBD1	CASSIWTGDQETQYF	TGTGCCAGTAGTATTTGGACAGGGGATCAAGAGACCCAGTACTTC
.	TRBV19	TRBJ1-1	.	CASSISANTEAFF	TGTGCCAGTAGTATTAGTGCGAACACTGAAGCTTTCTTT
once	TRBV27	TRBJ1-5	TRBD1	CASSPTGTDEYQPQHF	TGTGCCAGCAGTCCTACCGGGACAGATGAATATCAGCCCCAGCATTTT
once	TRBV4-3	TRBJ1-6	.	CASSQDSSRSPLHF	TGCGCCAGCAGCCAAGATTCTTCCCGTTCACCCCTCCACTTT
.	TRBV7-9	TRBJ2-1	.	CASSLSQGTPYNEQFF	TGTGCCAGCAGCTTATCGCAAGGGACACCCTACAATGAGCAGTTCTTC
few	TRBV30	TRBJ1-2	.	CAWREIGADYGYTF	TGTGCCTGGAGGGAGATAGGGGCGGACTATGGCTACACCTTC
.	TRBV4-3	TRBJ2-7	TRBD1	CASSPGTGLLYEQYF	TGCGCCAGCAGTCCCGGGACAGGGCTTCTCTACGAGCAGTACTTC
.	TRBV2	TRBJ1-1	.	CASSFSGGRGNTEAFF	TGTGCCAGCAGTTTCTCGGGTGGAAGAGGGAACACTGAAGCTTTCTTT
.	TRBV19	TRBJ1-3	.	CASRNRDRPSGNTIYF	TGTGCCAGTAGAAACCGGGATCGACCCTCTGGAAACACCATATATTTT
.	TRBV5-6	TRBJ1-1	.	CASSFPLNTEAFF	TGTGCCAGCAGCTTCCCATTGAACACTGAAGCTTTCTTT
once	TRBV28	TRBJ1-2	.	CASSLQGFEGYTF	TGTGCCAGCAGCTTACAGGGTTTCGAGGGCTACACCTTC
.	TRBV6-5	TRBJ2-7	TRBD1	CASSPLGTGVYEQYF	TGTGCCAGCAGCCCCCTGGGGACAGGGGTGTACGAGCAGTACTTC
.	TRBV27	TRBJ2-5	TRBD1	CASSDNRGRETQYF	TGTGCCAGCAGTGACAACAGGGGGCGGGAGACCCAGTACTTC
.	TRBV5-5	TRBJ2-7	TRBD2	CASSLFGTTVYEQYF	TGTGCCAGCAGCTTATTCGGGACTACCGTTTACGAGCAGTACTTC
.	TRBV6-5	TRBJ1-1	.	CASSLRQNTEAFF	TGTGCCAGCAGCCTTCGACAGAACACTGAAGCTTTCTTT
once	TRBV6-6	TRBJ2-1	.	CASNRGANEQFF	TGTGCCAGCAACCGCGGAGCGAATGAGCAGTTCTTC
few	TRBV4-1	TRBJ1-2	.	CASSQDGVGYGYTF	TGCGCCAGCAGCCAAGACGGGGTTGGGTATGGCTACACCTTC
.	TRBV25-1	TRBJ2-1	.	CASSEYLAGRGSYNEQFF	TGTGCCAGCAGTGAATATCTCGCCGGCAGGGGCTCCTACAATGAGCAGTTCTTC
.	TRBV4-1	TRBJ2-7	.	CASSQAGEPYEQYF	TGCGCCAGCAGCCAAGCCGGGGAACCTTACGAGCAGTACTTC
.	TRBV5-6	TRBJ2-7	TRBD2	CASSLGLAGSSYEQYF	TGTGCCAGCAGCTTGGGACTAGCGGGTAGCTCCTACGAGCAGTACTTC
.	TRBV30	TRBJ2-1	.	CAWSVLATNEQFF	TGTGCCTGGAGTGTACTAGCTACAAATGAGCAGTTCTTC
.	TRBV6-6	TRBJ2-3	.	CALWSGGPKDTQYF	TGTGCCCTCTGGTCTGGAGGGCCGAAAGATACGCAGTATTTT
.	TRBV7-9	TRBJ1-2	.	CASSTGGNYGYTF	TGTGCCAGCAGCACCGGGGGGAACTATGGCTACACCTTC
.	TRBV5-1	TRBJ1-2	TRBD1	CASSLVRRQGVNYGYTF	TGCGCCAGCAGCTTGGTCCGGAGACAGGGGGTTAACTATGGCTACACCTTC
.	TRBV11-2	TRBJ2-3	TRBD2	CASSRPIAGGLGTDTQYF	TGTGCCAGCAGCCGACCCATAGCGGGGGGGCTGGGCACAGATACGCAGTATTTT
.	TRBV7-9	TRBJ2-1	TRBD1	CASSYGTGALNEQFF	TGTGCCAGCAGCTATGGGACAGGGGCACTTAATGAGCAGTTCTTC
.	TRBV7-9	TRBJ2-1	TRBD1	CASSLVGTGWYNEQFF	TGTGCCAGCAGCTTAGTCGGGACAGGGTGGTACAATGAGCAGTTCTTC
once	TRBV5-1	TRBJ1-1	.	CASSQGDLTEAFF	TGCGCCAGCAGTCAGGGCGACCTAACTGAAGCTTTCTTT
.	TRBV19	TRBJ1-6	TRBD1	CASSIPGQGNSPLHF	TGTGCCAGTAGTATACCGGGACAGGGAAATTCACCCCTCCACTTT
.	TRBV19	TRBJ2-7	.	CASSIGTGSYEQYF	TGTGCCAGTAGTATTGGAACAGGCTCCTACGAGCAGTACTTC
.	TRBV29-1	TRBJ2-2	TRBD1	CSGGGTGMTGELFF	TGCAGCGGGGGGGGGACAGGGATGACCGGGGAGCTGTTTTTT
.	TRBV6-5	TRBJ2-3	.	CASSPSRGGTDTQYF	TGTGCCAGCAGCCCCTCGCGGGGCGGCACAGATACGCAGTATTTT
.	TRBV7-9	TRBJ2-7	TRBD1	CASSYSGQGTYEQYF	TGTGCCAGCAGCTACTCGGGACAGGGGACCTACGAGCAGTACTTC
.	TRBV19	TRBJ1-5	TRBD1	CASSDRANQPQHF	TGTGCCAGCTCGGACAGGGCGAATCAGCCCCAGCATTTT
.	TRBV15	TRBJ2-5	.	CATSRVAGGGEEETQYF	TGTGCCACCAGCAGAGTGGCCGGAGGGGGCGAAGAGGAGACCCAGTACTTC
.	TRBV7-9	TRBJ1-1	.	CASSPFGGTGTFLGEAFF	TGTGCCAGCAGCCCCTTTGGGGGTACAGGGACCTTCCTAGGTGAAGCTTTCTTT
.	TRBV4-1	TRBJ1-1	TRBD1	CASSQVWTGGEIDTEAFF	TGCGCCAGCAGCCAAGTCTGGACAGGGGGCGAAATAGACACTGAAGCTTTCTTT
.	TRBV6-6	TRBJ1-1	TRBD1	CASSYFTGGLSEAFF	TGTGCCAGCAGTTACTTCACAGGGGGTCTCTCTGAAGCTTTCTTT
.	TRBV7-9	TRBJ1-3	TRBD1	CASSSLTGETGNTIYF	TGTGCCAGCAGCTCTCTGACAGGGGAAACTGGAAACACCATATATTTT
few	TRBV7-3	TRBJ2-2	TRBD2	CASSAPGLESPGELFF	TGTGCCAGCAGCGCCCCGGGACTAGAAAGCCCCGGGGAGCTGTTTTTT
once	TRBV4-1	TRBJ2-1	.	CASSQPGPGHGYNEQFF	TGCGCCAGCAGCCAACCCGGACCGGGACACGGGTACAATGAGCAGTTCTTC
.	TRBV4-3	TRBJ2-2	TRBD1	CASSQEGQGALTTGELFF	TGCGCCAGCAGCCAAGAGGGACAGGGGGCCCTTACAACCGGGGAGCTGTTTTTT
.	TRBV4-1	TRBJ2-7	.	CASSPAPGHNLFEQYF	TGCGCCAGCAGCCCGGCTCCGGGACACAACCTTTTCGAGCAGTACTTC
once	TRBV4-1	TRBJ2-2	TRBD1	CASSHLKTGGAGELFF	TGCGCCAGCAGCCACCTAAAAACAGGGGGAGCCGGGGAGCTGTTTTTT
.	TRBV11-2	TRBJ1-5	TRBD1	CASSYTGTGGPEPQHF	TGTGCCAGCAGTTACACCGGGACAGGGGGCCCGGAGCCCCAGCATTTT
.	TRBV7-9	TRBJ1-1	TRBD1	CASRTNQGDPNTEAFF	TGTGCCAGCAGAACAAACCAGGGGGACCCGAACACTGAAGCTTTCTTT
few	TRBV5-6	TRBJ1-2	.	CASSTQQGYGYTF	TGTGCCAGCAGCACGCAACAGGGCTATGGCTACACCTTC
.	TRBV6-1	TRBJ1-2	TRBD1	CASSVDRGRQKNYGYTF	TGTGCCAGCAGTGTAGACAGGGGGCGCCAGAAGAACTATGGCTACACCTTC
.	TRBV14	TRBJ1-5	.	CASSQERQGDQPQHF	TGTGCCAGCAGCCAAGAACGGCAGGGCGATCAGCCCCAGCATTTT
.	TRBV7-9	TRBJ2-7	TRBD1	CASSLLPGQGRGEQYF	TGTGCCAGCAGCTTGCTTCCGGGACAGGGACGGGGTGAGCAGTACTTC
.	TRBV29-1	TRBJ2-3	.	CSIQGGETDTQYF	TGCAGCATACAGGGGGGGGAAACAGATACGCAGTATTTT
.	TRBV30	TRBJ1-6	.	CAWGGTQGPRSSYNSPLHF	TGTGCCTGGGGGGGAACCCAGGGGCCACGGAGCTCCTATAATTCACCCCTCCACTTT
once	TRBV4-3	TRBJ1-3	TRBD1	CASSLGTGGSGNTIYF	TGCGCCAGCAGCCTCGGGACAGGGGGCTCTGGAAACACCATATATTTT
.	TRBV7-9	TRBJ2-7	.	CASSLWQGSQDEQYF	TGTGCCAGCAGCTTATGGCAGGGGTCGCAAGACGAGCAGTACTTC
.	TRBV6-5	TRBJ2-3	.	CASSPRPSAAQYF	TGTGCCAGCAGTCCTCGTCCTAGCGCTGCGCAGTATTTT
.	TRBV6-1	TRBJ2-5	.	CASSEAPRLKETQYF	TGTGCCAGCAGTGAAGCCCCGCGACTAAAAGAGACCCAGTACTTC
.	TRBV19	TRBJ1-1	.	CASSMNRNTEAFF	TGTGCCAGTAGTATGAACAGGAACACTGAAGCTTTCTTT
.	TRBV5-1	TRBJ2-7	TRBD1	CASSEDRGSSYEQYF	TGCGCCAGCAGCGAGGACAGGGGTAGCTCCTACGAGCAGTACTTC
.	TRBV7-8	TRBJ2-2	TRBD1	CASSLLRDRFTGELFF	TGTGCCAGCAGCTTATTACGGGACAGGTTCACCGGGGAGCTGTTTTTT
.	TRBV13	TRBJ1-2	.	CASSGEEANYGYTF	TGTGCCAGCAGCGGGGAGGAGGCTAACTATGGCTACACCTTC